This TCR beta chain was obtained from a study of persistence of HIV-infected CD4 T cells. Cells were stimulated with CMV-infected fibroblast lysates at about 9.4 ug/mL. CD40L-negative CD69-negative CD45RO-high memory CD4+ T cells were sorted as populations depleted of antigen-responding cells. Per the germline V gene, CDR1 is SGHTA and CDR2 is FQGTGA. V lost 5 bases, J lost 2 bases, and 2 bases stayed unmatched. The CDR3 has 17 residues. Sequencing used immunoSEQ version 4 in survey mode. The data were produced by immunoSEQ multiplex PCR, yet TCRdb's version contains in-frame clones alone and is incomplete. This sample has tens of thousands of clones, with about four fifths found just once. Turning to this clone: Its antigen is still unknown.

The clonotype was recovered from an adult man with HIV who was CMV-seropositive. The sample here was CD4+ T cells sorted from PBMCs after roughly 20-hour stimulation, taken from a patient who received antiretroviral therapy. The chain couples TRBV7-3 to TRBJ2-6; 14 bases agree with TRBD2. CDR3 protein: CASSPGLAGAGANVLTF. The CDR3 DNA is TGTGCCAGCAGCCCGGGACTAGCGGGAGCTGGGGCCAACGTCCTGACTTTC.